These T cell receptor beta chains were read from a single sample in a study of CXCR3-negative and CXCR3-positive naive CD8 T cells. After re-calling the 5' RACE reads, TCRdb lists one entry per CDR3 protein, DNA absent. This sample contains roughly 61,000 distinct CDR3 sequences. The material sequenced was naive CXCR3+ CD8+ T cells from blood. These receptors all stem from a human donor in good health. Some clones in this sample may be carry-over from other donors' samples. CDR3s include the opening cysteine and the closing phenylalanine or tryptophan.

>TRBV9|TRBJ2-7
CASSSTRNYEQYF
>TRBV6-5|TRBJ1-2
CASSSPYGYTF
>TRBV28|TRBJ1-1
CASCVASNTEAFF
>TRBV5-1|TRBJ2-6
CASQGDRSYSGANVLTF
>TRBV29-1|TRBJ2-7
CSVEGQAWGEQYF
>TRBV6-6|TRBJ1-1
CASSYPGTQNTEAFF
>TRBV5-4|TRBJ2-2
CASSLRGGASGELFF
>TRBV7-9|TRBJ2-2
CASSPRAAGELFF
>TRBV5-6|TRBJ2-7
CASSFRGIKYEQYF
>TRBV27|TRBJ1-1
CASTMTWQLNTEAFF
>TRBV7-2|TRBJ1-4
CASSPKGRTNEKLVF
>TRBV27|TRBJ1-5
CASSSGQGGNQPQHF
>TRBV7-8|TRBJ2-5
CASSLDPGLAGYETQYF
>TRBV7-3|TRBJ2-7
CASSLSLISYEQYF
>TRBV15|TRBJ2-3
CATSRETSGGPEDTQYF
>TRBV3-1|TRBJ2-7
CASSQGLGQSYEQYF
>TRBV4-3|TRBJ2-3
CASSQAQQATGTDTQYF
>TRBV28|TRBJ2-7
CASRQGRTGDYEQYF
>TRBV29-1|TRBJ2-2
CSVDIENTGELFF
>TRBV6-6|TRBJ2-1
CASSSLAGGNNEQFF